Described below is a single T cell receptor (beta chain) sequence and its context. Its specific antigen is unknown. Base-call qualities are not available, and no considerably larger clone is one nucleotide away. The sample is drawn from a study of blood T cells in healthy people across ages (dated by TCRdb to between 2014 and 2017). Study-wide context: In model experiments, roughly one uniquely barcoded TCR beta cDNA molecule per two T cells was captured by template switching. The study measured age-related changes in TCR beta repertoire diversity using deep sequencing normalized with unique cDNA molecular identifiers. Donors were grouped into four age groups: young (average roughly 15 years), middle-aged (roughly 38), aged (around 62) and long-lived (about 90). To avoid experimental bias, donors of different ages were distributed randomly across sequencing lanes. The study analyzed two additional independent replicas of 1 million unique cDNA reads from the same blood draw for two donors, one aged 18 to 30 and one aged 80 or older. Results and caveats for the whole study, not just this receptor: Estimates of total diversity from one million sequenced T cells were regarded as lower bounds and underestimates. A strong correlation was found between observed TCR beta diversity and the percentage of naive T cells measured by flow cytometry. Compared with the aged group, more naive CD4+ T cells, fewer expanded clones and increased TCR diversity were shown by the long-lived group, suggesting age selection. Because the CMV infection status of the donors was unknown, age-related changes in expanded clonotypes may potentially have been confounded. Since profiling was done on bulk unsorted PBMCs, naive and antigen-experienced compartments could not be conclusively compared. Observed TCR beta diversity per million T cells fell roughly linearly with age, and a significant reduction was already apparent by age around 40.

Library creation used 5' RACE. Sequencing relied on an Illumina HiSeq 2500. A second PCR of roughly 6 to 11 cycles was performed with a sample-barcoded 5' primer and a J-beta primer mix. Each TCR beta cDNA molecule received a unique molecular identifier from a template-switch 5' adaptor carrying 12 random nucleotides. Each sample yielded at least 2.5 million CDR3-containing paired-end reads. First-strand cDNA synthesis was performed from all RNA using the Mint cDNA synthesis kit, with priming by a TRBC-specific oligonucleotide. After uracil-DNA glycosylase treatment, a first 18-cycle PCR used universal primers M1SS and BC2_uni_R on all cDNA. Under the source paper's analysis protocol: For normalization, 1 million high-quality reads, each with a distinct molecular identifier, were randomly selected from each sample. Instead of being binned into consensus sequences, reads with shared molecular identifiers were discarded. CDR3 identification, clonotype clustering and error correction used MiTCR with a Q25 quality threshold and the strictest error-elimination algorithm. A nonparametric unseen species model with Euler transformation was used to estimate a lower bound on total TCR beta diversity. The public reads were quality trimmed at Q25 with fastp and then assembled into clones with MiXCR by TCRdb, keeping productive beta chains. Each entry is one CDR3 protein sequence, shown with its most common DNA and genes. What appears here as the V and J calls and clone size reflects TCRdb's work, not the paper's. The sample table records about 900,000 distinct CDR3 sequences; under 80% of these occur just once. The ten largest clones represent roughly 26% of the sample.

Systemically healthy Caucasian individuals from Russia, about 38 in total and aged roughly 6 to 100 years, were included as donors. Each donor gave ten milliliters of peripheral blood, collected into EDTA-treated Vacutainer tubes. Ficoll-Paque density-gradient centrifugation was used to isolate PBMCs, with at least 6 million obtained per sample. Total RNA, at least 6 micrograms per sample, was extracted from PBMCs with Trizol reagent. For every donor, flow cytometry on a PBMC aliquot measured the percentage of naive CD45RAhigh/CD27high T cells. Spanning cysteine to phenylalanine, the CDR3 consists of 15 amino acids. Only the CDR3 part of the read is kept: 45 bases, read in frame from the first base. V has 2 bases trimmed and J has 5 bases trimmed; junction bases matching no gene number 6. CDR1 SEHNR and CDR2 FQNEAQ were looked up in the germline V gene (reference sequence).

The sequence was obtained from a man aged 30 to 39 in good health. The chain employs TRBV7-9 and TRBJ2-7; 10 bases in the middle match TRBD2. Sequencing used blood. CDR3 reads: CASSLPSGGVHEQYF. The DNA sequence is given as TGTGCCAGCAGCTTACCTAGCGGGGGAGTCCACGAGCAGTACTTC.